These 24 T cell receptor beta chains were all obtained from the same sample, sequenced in a study of T-cell memory formation after mild COVID-19. TCRdb used MiXCR to reprocess the 5' RACE reads, holding one entry per CDR3 protein. Counted here are more than 250,000 distinct CDR3 sequences, around 15% occurring once; the ten biggest clones make up over 20%. The sample comprised PBMCs or a T cell subset sorted from them (not recorded which). The receptors derive from a man between 18 and 29 years old who had mild COVID-19 (a few samples of this study predate the infection). Cell type and time point are not known.

J is TRBJ1-2 and V is TRBV7-2; D might be TRBD1 (5 bases). The CDR3 is 15 residues long. The germline CDR1 and CDR2 sequences are SGHTA and FQGNSA. The germline V and J ends were trimmed by 6 bases and 4 bases, with 18 bases remaining between them. The CDR3 DNA reads TGTGCCAGCAGGGAACGTCACGGGGACTTCTATGGCTACACCTTC. The encoded protein is CASRERHGDFYGYTF.

This clonotype has only a few counts. The CDR3 DNA sequence: TGTGCCAGTTGGGGGAACGAGCAGTACTTC. Protein sequence: CASWGNEQYF. The chain is built from TRBV6-6 and TRBJ2-7; D may be TRBD1 or TRBD2 (5 bases each). CDR3 length: 10 residues. Germline V lookup: CDR1 MNHNY, CDR2 SVGAGI (reference sequence). Trimming left V 9 bases short and J 5 bases short, with 8 bases between.

This chain links TRBV7-8 with TRBJ1-1; D uncertain. Germline CDR1 reads SGHVS; CDR2 reads FQNEAQ. The CDR3 extends over 14 amino acids. V was shortened by 1 base and J by 4 bases, with 10 bases between the two germline ends. CDR3 protein: CASSLGGSTTEAFF. CDR3 sequence (DNA): TGTGCCAGCAGCTTAGGTGGAAGTACCACTGAAGCTTTCTTT. Variable domain in full (rest from reference TRBV7-8 and TRBJ1-1): GAGVSQSPRYKVAKRGQDVALRCDPISGHVSLFWYQQALGQGPEFLTYFQNEAQLDKSGLPSDRFFAERPEGSVSTLKIQRTQQEDSAVYLCASSLGGSTTEAFFGQGTRLTVV.

This clonotype was detected only a few times. This chain connects TRBV7-6 to TRBJ2-1; the match to TRBD2 covers 10 bases. Germline V gene lookup returns CDR1 SGHVS and CDR2 FNYEAQ. The CDR3 extends over 17 amino acids. The V and J ends lost 5 bases and 6 bases, in that order; junction bases with no gene match: 13. The CDR3 protein is CASSPSKLAGTLNEQFF. The CDR3 bases are TGTGCCAGCAGCCCTTCCAAACTAGCGGGGACCCTCAATGAGCAGTTCTTC.

The chain recombines TRBV27 with TRBJ2-1; D may match TRBD1 or TRBD2 (5 bases each). Per germline, CDR1 MNHEY and CDR2 SMNVEV (reference sequence). This CDR3 region has 16 residues. V lost 4 bases and J lost 0, with 13 bases in between. The CDR3 loop is CASSSWDGRSYNEQFF. CDR3 nucleotide sequence: TGTGCCAGCAGTTCCTGGGACGGCCGCTCCTACAATGAGCAGTTCTTC.

The chain uses TRBV7-3 and TRBJ2-3; D not certain. The CDR3 has 14 residues. Deletions cut 5 bases from V and 0 bases from J, with 9 bases between. Germline CDR1 is SGHTA and CDR2 is FQGTGA. The CDR3 region has the DNA TGTGCCAGCAGCCCACTGACTAGCACAGATACGCAGTATTTT. The encoded protein is CASSPLTSTDTQYF. The full variable domain, its missing parts supplied by reference TRBV7-3 and TRBJ2-3, is GAGVSQTPSNKVTEKGKYVELRCDPISGHTALYWYRQSLGQGPEFLIYFQGTGAADDSGLPNDRFFAVRPEGSVSTLKIQRTERGDSAVYLCASSPLTSTDTQYFGPGTRLTVL.

The J gene is TRBJ2-3, the V gene TRBV6-5; TRBD2 might be the D (5 bases). CDR1 MNHEY and CDR2 SVGAGI come from the germline V gene. V was clipped by 5 bases and J by 2 bases, with 14 bases between them. This CDR3 region has 15 residues. Written as DNA, the CDR3 is TGTGCCAGCAGTCGGCGGGCCCCCAACACAGATACGCAGTATTTT. Protein: CASSRRAPNTDTQYF.

This clonotype appeared a few times. The rearrangement uses TRBV2 and TRBJ2-2; D is uncertain. The germline gives CDR1 SNHLY, CDR2 FYNNEI. The CDR3 runs 14 residues. Between the trimmed V and J ends, which lost 7 bases and 1 base, there was a span of 10 bases. The CDR3 reads CASKQVGNTGELFF. Written as DNA, the CDR3 is TGTGCCAGCAAGCAAGTGGGGAACACCGGGGAGCTGTTTTTT.

This rearrangement joins TRBV7-2 to TRBJ2-5; 12 bases match TRBD2. V gave up 4 bases and J gave up 3 bases; unmatched junction bases: 3. CDR3 length: 15 residues. The V gene's germline CDR1 is SGHTA and CDR2 FQGNSA. For the CDR3, the DNA is TGTGCCAGCAGCTCCCGGACTAGCGGGAAAGAGACCCAGTACTTC. It is translated as CASSSRTSGKETQYF.

Many counts were recorded for this clonotype. The J gene is TRBJ1-1, the V gene TRBV29-1; D uncertain. Germline values: CDR1 SQVTM, CDR2 ANQGSEA. Trimming shortened V by 6 bases and J by 2 bases, and 10 bases separated the two germline ends. The CDR3 spans 12 residues. CDR3 sequence reads: CSVAPGNTEAFF. The CDR3 bases are TGCAGCGTGGCTCCGGGTAACACTGAAGCTTTCTTT.

The chain is built from TRBV7-2 and TRBJ1-5; D uncertain. CDR3 length: 12 residues. With 4 bases removed from V and 3 bases from J, the gap between germline ends came to 4 bases. Germline-derived CDR1 and CDR2 are SGHTA and FQGNSA. The CDR3 sequence: CASSSNNQPQHF. In DNA form, the CDR3 reads TGTGCCAGCAGCTCGAACAATCAGCCCCAGCATTTT.

This clonotype appeared many times. The CDR3 DNA reads as TGCGCCAGCAGCCTGGGACTAGCGGGGGGCCTCCCCGCCAATGAGCAGTTCTTC. Residues: CASSLGLAGGLPANEQFF. The chain has TRBV5-1 and TRBJ2-1, with TRBD2 matching 15 bases. The CDR3 has 18 amino acids. Germline V gene data show CDR1 as SGHRS and CDR2 as YFSETQ. V lost 4 bases, J lost 6 bases, and 11 bases stayed unmatched.

The V gene is TRBV6-5, the J gene TRBJ1-2; D gene ambiguous. Deletions cut 0 bases from V and 5 bases from J, with 13 bases between. The germline V gene has CDR1 MNHEY and CDR2 SVGAGI. This CDR3 has 15 residues. This chain's CDR3 is CASSYSSSSEYGYTF. CDR3 bases: TGTGCCAGCAGTTACTCGAGCAGTTCTGAGTATGGCTACACCTTC.

The rearrangement uses TRBV20-1 and TRBJ2-2, with TRBD2 as a possible D gene (5 bases). The CDR3 extends over 16 amino acids. Germline assignment: CDR1 DFQATT and CDR2 SNEGSKA (reference sequence). V lost 0 bases and J 5 bases, leaving 16 bases between the germline ends. CDR3 sequence reads: CSARDRRGFGTGELFF. CDR3 DNA sequence: TGCAGTGCTAGAGATCGTCGGGGTTTTGGGACCGGGGAGCTGTTTTTT.

This clonotype was detected many times. V usage is TRBV7-3 and J usage is TRBJ2-3, with a possible D match to TRBD2 (5 bases). The CDR3 has 13 amino acids. Trimming cost V 5 bases and J 4 bases, with 10 bases left between them. Germline values: CDR1 SGHTA, CDR2 FQGTGA. The CDR3 region has the DNA TGTGCCAGCAGCCAAGAACTAGCAGATACGCAGTATTTT. It specifies CASSQELADTQYF.

CDR3 bases: TGTGCCAGCAGTCGTACTACAGGGGGCTTTCAGCCCCAGCATTTT. Protein: CASSRTTGGFQPQHF. The chain joins TRBV5-5 to TRBJ1-5; 9 bases are a match to TRBD1. With 5 bases clipped from V and 6 bases from J, the junction kept 9 bases outside the gene matches. Per germline, CDR1 SGHKS and CDR2 YYEKEE (reference sequence). The CDR3 sequence is 15 residues long.

V and J are TRBV9 and TRBJ1-1, with unresolved D. Germline V CDR1 and CDR2: SGDLS, YYNGEE. The CDR3 has 15 amino acids. With 0 bases removed from V and 0 bases from J, the gap between germline ends came to 9 bases. The CDR3 region is CASSVVTGMNTEAFF. The CDR3 DNA follows: TGTGCCAGCAGCGTAGTAACGGGTATGAACACTGAAGCTTTCTTT. The full variable domain, with the rest looked up from reference TRBV9 and TRBJ1-1, is DSGVTQTPKHLITATGQRVTLRCSPRSGDLSVYWYQQSLDQGLQFLIQYYNGEERAKGNILERFSAQQFPDLHSELNLSSLELGDSALYFCASSVVTGMNTEAFFGQGTRLTVV.

This clonotype showed up just a few times. V is TRBV20-1 and J is TRBJ2-3; TRBD1 might be the D (6 bases). The CDR3 is 13 amino acids. CDR1 and CDR2 (germline): DFQATT, SNEGSKA (reference sequence). V dropped 5 bases and J dropped 3 bases, with 12 bases sitting between them. The CDR3 DNA is TGCAGTGCTGGGACACCTGGGACAGATACGCAGTATTTT. Translating gives CSAGTPGTDTQYF.

This clonotype was counted only a few times. The chain has TRBV5-1 and TRBJ1-1; 7 nucleotides line up with TRBD1. Germline V gives CDR1 SGHRS, CDR2 YFSETQ. This CDR3 region has 15 residues. The ends lost 5 bases at V and 3 bases at J; junction bases unmatched: 10. CDR3 residues: CASRTATGWDTEAFF. The CDR3 coding sequence is TGCGCCAGCAGAACCGCGACAGGGTGGGACACTGAAGCTTTCTTT.

This chain links TRBV24-1 with TRBJ2-1; the D gene could be TRBD1 or TRBD2 (7 bases each). The V end lost 7 bases, the J end lost 10 bases, and 19 bases lay between the germline ends. Germline loops: CDR1 KGHDR, CDR2 SFDVKD. This CDR3 region has 14 residues. The DNA for the CDR3 is TGTGCCACCAGGGCAGGGGGGGAGGATAGGGAGCAGTTCTTC. It yields the protein CATRAGGEDREQFF.

This clonotype was recorded many times. This chain joins TRBV5-1 and TRBJ1-6; 7 bases fit TRBD1. Unmatched junction bases numbered 4, after V lost 3 bases and J lost 7 bases. Germline V gives CDR1 SGHRS, CDR2 YFSETQ. The CDR3 has 14 amino acids. The CDR3 DNA sequence: TGCGCCAGCAGCTCCACAGGGGTAAATTCACCCCTCCACTTT. Its translation: CASSSTGVNSPLHF. The entire variable domain, with the rest obtained from reference TRBV5-1 and TRBJ1-6, is as follows: KAGVTQTPRYLIKTRGQQVTLSCSPISGHRSVSWYQQTPGQGLQFLFEYFSETQRNKGNFPGRFSGRQFSNSRSEMNVSTLELGDSALYLCASSSTGVNSPLHFGNGTRLTVT.

V gene TRBV20-1 combines with J gene TRBJ2-3; 12 nucleotides line up with TRBD1. The CDR3 is made up of 14 amino acids. Germline trimming cut 6 bases from V and 6 bases from J; bases unmatched to any gene: 7. CDR1 is DFQATT and CDR2 is SNEGSKA in the germline V gene (reference sequence). In nucleotides, the CDR3 is TGCAGTGCAACCGGGACAGGGGGCTTGGATACGCAGTATTTT. It encodes CSATGTGGLDTQYF.

This clonotype was counted ten times or more. The gene calls are TRBV7-9 and TRBJ2-1; TRBD2 agrees at 8 bases. The germline V gene has CDR1 SEHNR and CDR2 FQNEAQ (reference sequence). V dropped 6 bases and J dropped 6; count of bases not matched to a gene: 10. There are 15 residues in the CDR3. CDR3 bases: TGTGCCAGCAGTTCTACTAGCGGATATTCCAATGAGCAGTTCTTC. This codes for CASSSTSGYSNEQFF.

The sample holds many counts of this clonotype. The DNA for the CDR3 is TGTGCCAGCGAACAGGGGGGAAATCCGGTCGCTTTCTTT. Translation: CASEQGGNPVAFF. The V gene is TRBV7-2, the J gene TRBJ1-1, with TRBD1 matching over 8 bases. V lost 8 bases to trimming and J lost 11 bases; unmatched junction nucleotides: 13. The CDR3 contains 13 residues. In germline, CDR1 is SGHTA, CDR2 FQGNSA.